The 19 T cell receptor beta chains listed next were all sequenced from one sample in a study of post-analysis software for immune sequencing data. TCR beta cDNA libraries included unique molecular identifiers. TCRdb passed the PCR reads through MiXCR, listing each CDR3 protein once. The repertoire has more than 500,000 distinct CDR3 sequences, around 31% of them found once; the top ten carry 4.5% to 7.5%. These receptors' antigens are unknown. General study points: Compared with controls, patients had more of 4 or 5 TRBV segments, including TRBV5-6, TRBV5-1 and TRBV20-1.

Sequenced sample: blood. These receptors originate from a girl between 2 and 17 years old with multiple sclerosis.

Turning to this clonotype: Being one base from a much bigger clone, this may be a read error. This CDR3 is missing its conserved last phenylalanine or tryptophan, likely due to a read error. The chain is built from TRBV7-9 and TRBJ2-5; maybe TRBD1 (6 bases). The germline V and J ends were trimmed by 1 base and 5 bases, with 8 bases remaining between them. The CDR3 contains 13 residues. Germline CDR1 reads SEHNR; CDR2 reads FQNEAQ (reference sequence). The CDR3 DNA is TGTGCCAGCAGCTTAGACCAGGGGGAGACCCAGTACTCC. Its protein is CASSLDQGETQYS.

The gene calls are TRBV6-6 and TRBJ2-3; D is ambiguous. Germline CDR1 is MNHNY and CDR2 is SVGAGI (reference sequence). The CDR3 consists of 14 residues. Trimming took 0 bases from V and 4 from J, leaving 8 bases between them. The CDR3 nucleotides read TGTGCCAGCAGTTACTCGAGTGGGGCAGATACGCAGTATTTT. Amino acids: CASSYSSGADTQYF.

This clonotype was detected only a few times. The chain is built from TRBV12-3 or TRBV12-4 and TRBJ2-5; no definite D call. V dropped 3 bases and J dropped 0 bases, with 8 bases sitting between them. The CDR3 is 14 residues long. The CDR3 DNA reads TGTGCCAGCAGTTTTCAACAGAACCAAGAGACCCAGTACTTC. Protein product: CASSFQQNQETQYF.

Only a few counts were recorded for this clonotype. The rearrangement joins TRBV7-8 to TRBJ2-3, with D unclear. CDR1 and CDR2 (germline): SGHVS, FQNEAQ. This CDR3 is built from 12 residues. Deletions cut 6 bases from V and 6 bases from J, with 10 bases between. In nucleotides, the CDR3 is TGTGCCAGCAGTTCCAGATGTGATACGCAGTATTTT. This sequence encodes CASSSRCDTQYF. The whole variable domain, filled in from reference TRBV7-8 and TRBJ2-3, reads GAGVSQSPRYKVAKRGQDVALRCDPISGHVSLFWYQQALGQGPEFLTYFQNEAQLDKSGLPSDRFFAERPEGSVSTLKIQRTQQEDSAVYLCASSSRCDTQYFGPGTRLTVL.

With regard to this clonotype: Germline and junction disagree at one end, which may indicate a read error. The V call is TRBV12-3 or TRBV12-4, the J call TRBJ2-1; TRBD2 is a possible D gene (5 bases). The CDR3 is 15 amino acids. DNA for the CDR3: TGTGCCAGCAGTTTGAGACTATTACAAGACAATGTGCAGTTCTTC. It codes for CASSLRLLQDNVQFF.

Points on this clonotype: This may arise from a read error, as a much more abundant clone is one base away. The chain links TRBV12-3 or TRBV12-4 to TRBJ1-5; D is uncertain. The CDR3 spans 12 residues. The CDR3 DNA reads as TGTGTCAGCGCTCTAAACGGGCCTAACCAGCATTTT. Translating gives CVSALNGPNQHF.

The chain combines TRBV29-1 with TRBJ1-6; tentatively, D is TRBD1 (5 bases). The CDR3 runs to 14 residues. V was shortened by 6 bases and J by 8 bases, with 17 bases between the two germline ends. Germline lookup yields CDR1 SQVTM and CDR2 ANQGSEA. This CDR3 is CSVKAGTSDSPLHF. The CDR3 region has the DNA TGCAGCGTAAAGGCCGGGACCTCGGATTCACCCCTCCACTTT.

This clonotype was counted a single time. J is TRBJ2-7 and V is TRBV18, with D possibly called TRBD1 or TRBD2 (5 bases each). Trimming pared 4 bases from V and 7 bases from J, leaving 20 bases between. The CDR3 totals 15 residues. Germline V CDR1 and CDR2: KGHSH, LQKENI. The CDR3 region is CASSLRGSTVDEQYF. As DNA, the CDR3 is TGTGCCAGCTCACTGAGGGGTTCTACCGTTGATGAGCAGTACTTC.

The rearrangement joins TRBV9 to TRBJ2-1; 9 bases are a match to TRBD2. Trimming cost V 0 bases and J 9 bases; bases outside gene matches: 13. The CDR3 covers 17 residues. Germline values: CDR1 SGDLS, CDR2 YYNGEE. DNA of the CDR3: TGTGCCAGCAGCGTAGACGGTAGCGGGGGCGTTATAGGTGAGCAGTTCTTC. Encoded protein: CASSVDGSGGVIGEQFF.

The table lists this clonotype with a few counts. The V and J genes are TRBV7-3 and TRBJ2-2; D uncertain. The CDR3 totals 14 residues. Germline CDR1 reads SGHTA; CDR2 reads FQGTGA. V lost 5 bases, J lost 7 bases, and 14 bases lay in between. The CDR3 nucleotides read TGTGCCAGCAGCGCTCCTGGGGTGGACGGGGAGCTGTTTTTT. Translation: CASSAPGVDGELFF.

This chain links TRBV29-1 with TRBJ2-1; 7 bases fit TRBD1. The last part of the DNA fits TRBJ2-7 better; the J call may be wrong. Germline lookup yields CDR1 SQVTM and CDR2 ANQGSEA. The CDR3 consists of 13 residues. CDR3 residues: CSVGDRNYNEQYF. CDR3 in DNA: TGCAGCGTGGGGGACAGAAACTACAATGAGCAGTACTTC.

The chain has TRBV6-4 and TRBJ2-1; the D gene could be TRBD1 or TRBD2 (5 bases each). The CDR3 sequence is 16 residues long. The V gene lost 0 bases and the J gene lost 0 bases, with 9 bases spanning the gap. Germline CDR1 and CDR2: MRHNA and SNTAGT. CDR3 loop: CASSDSAGASYNEQFF. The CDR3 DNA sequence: TGTGCCAGCAGTGACTCCGCCGGGGCCTCCTACAATGAGCAGTTCTTC.

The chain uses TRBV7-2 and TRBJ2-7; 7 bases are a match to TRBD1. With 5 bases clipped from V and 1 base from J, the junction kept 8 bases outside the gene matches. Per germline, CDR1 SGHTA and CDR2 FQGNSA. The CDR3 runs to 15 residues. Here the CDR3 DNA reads TGTGCCAGCAGCACCCGACAGGGATGGTCCTACGAGCAGTACTTC. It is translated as CASSTRQGWSYEQYF.

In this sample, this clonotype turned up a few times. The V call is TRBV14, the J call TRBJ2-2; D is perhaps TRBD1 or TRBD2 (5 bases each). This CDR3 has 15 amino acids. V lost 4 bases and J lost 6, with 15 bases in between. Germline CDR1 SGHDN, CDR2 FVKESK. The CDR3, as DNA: TGTGCCAGCAGCCGAGCTGCAGGGAGCGCCGGGGAGCTGTTTTTT. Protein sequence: CASSRAAGSAGELFF.

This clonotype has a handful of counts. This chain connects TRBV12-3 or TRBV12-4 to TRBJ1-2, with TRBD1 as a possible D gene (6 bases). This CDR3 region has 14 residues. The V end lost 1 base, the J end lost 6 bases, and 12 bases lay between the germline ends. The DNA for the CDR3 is TGTGCCAGCAGTTTAGGGGGGCAGGGACATGGCTACACCTTC. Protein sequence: CASSLGGQGHGYTF.

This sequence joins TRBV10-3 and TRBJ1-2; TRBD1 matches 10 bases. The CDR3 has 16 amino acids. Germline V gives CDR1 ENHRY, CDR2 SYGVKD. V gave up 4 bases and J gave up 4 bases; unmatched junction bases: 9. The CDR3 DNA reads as TGTGCCATCAGTGGCAACCGACAGGGGGCGGTCTATGGCTACACCTTC. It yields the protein CAISGNRQGAVYGYTF.

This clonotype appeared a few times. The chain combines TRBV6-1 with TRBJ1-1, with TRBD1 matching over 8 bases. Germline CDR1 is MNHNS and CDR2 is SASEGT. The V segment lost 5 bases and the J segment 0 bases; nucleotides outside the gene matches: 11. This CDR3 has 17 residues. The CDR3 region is CASSPRTGIYMNTEAFF. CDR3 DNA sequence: TGTGCCAGCAGTCCTAGGACAGGGATATACATGAACACTGAAGCTTTCTTT.

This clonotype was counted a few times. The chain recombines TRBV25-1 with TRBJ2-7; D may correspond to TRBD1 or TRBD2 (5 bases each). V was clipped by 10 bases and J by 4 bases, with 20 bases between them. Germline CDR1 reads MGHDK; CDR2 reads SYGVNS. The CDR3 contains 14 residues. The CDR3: CATRRDAGIYEQYF. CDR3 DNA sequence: TGTGCCACCCGACGGGACGCAGGAATTTACGAGCAGTACTTC.

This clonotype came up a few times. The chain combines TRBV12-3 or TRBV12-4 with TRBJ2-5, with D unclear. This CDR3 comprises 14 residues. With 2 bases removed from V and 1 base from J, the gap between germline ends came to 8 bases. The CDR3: CASSLRSRQETQYF. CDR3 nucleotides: TGTGCCAGCAGTTTACGTTCTCGCCAAGAGACCCAGTACTTC.